This T cell receptor beta chain was recovered during a study of control samples from healthy donors and cancer patients. Sequencing used immunoSEQ multiplex PCR; TCRdb keeps in-frame clones, though not all of them. Among about 150,000 clones listed, 93% were seen once. V lost 7 bases to trimming and J lost 1 base, with 16 bases between them. Germline CDR1 is ENHRY and CDR2 is SYGVKD. This CDR3 has 16 residues. The TCR comes from a man aged 50 or older in good health. V gene TRBV10-3 combines with J gene TRBJ2-2; D ambiguous. Sequenced input: blood. CDR3 residues: CAINPGLQLNTGELFF. CDR3 in DNA: TGTGCCATCAATCCGGGCCTCCAACTGAACACCGGGGAGCTGTTTTTT.